This T cell receptor (beta chain) was recovered during a study of response to subunit inactivated influenza vaccine. Via MiXCR, TCRdb re-called the RT-PCR reads, giving one row per CDR3 protein. This sample has some 520,000 distinct CDR3 sequences, with more than 15% found just once. The junction had 8 bases not matched to a gene; V was cut back by 4 bases and J by 5 bases. The CDR3 spans 14 residues. Germline-derived CDR1 and CDR2 are SQVTM and ANQGSEA. The gene calls are TRBV29-1 and TRBJ2-7, with TRBD1 matching over 10 bases. This TCR was sampled from a man between 50 and 69 years old who received an inactivated influenza vaccine. The sample here was CD4+ T cells sorted from PBMCs, taken roughly 24 months after vaccination. CDR3 protein: CSVAPRQGAHEQYF. In nucleotides, the CDR3 is TGCAGCGTTGCCCCCCGACAGGGGGCCCACGAGCAGTACTTC.